Included here is one T cell receptor beta chain sequence, with context. The antigen is not known. The entry originates in a study of OX40 agonist ivuxolimab in advanced cancers. Study summary: The diagnoses of dose-escalation patients were hepatocellular carcinoma, melanoma, renal cell or head and neck cancer. Prior checkpoint blockade (anti-PD-1, anti-PD-L1 or anti-CTLA-4) was permitted; 35% to 50% had it.

Only in-frame clones appear in the TCRdb table, and some are missing; sequencing was by immunoSEQ multiplex PCR. Of fewer than 85,000 clones listed, 75% to 95% are singletons. General observations from the study: Some of the nonresponding patients also showed low levels of normalized T-cell clonal expansion. At 0.1 to 3.0 mg/kg, clonal expansion of CD4+ and CD8+ blood T cells had occurred by week 6.

Germline V gene data show CDR1 as ENHRY and CDR2 as SYGVKD. V lost 3 bases to trimming and J lost 5 bases; unmatched junction nucleotides: 3. CDR3 size: 14 residues. The V and J genes are TRBV10-3 and TRBJ1-4; 7 bases match TRBD1. The TCR originated in an adult with an advanced solid tumor such as melanoma, head and neck, liver or kidney cancer. The sample in question was CD4+ or CD8+ T cells sorted from blood, obtained in a trial of the OX40 agonist ivuxolimab. The CDR3, as DNA: TGTGCCATCAGTGATCCAGGGGGGAATGAAAAACTGTTTTTT. Protein product: CAISDPGGNEKLFF.